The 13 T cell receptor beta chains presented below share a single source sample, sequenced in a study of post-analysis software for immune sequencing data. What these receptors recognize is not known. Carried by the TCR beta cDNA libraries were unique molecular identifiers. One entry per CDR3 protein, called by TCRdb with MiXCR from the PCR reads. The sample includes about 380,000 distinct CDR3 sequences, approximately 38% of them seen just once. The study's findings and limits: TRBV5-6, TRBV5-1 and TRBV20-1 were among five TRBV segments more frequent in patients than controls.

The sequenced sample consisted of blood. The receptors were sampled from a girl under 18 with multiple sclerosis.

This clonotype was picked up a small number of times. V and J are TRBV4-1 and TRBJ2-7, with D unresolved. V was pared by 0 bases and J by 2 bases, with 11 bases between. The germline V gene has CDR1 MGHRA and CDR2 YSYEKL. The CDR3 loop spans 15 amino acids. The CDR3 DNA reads TGCGCCAGCAGCCAAGAGTCTGCGCCAACCTACGAGCAGTACTTC. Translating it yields CASSQESAPTYEQYF.

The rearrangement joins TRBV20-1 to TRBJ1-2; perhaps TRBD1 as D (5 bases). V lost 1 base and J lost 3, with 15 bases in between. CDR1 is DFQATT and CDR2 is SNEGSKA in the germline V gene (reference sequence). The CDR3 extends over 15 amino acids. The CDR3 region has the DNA TGCAGTGCTAGAGCCGGGGGGTTTGCTGACTATGGCTACACCTTC. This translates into CSARAGGFADYGYTF.

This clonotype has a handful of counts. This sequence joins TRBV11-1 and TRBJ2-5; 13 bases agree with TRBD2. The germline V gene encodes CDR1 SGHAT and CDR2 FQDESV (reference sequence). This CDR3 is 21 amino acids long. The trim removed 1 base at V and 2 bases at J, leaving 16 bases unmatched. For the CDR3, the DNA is TGTGCCAGCAGCTTAGAGGACCCGGGACTAGCGGGGTACCTGGCTCAAGAGACCCAGTACTTC. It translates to CASSLEDPGLAGYLAQETQYF.

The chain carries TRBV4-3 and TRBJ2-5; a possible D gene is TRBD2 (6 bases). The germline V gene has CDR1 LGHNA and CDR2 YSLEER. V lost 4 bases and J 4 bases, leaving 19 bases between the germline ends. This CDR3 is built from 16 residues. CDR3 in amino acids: CASSPKLGPEGETQYF. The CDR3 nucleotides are TGCGCCAGCAGCCCAAAATTAGGCCCGGAGGGAGAGACCCAGTACTTC.

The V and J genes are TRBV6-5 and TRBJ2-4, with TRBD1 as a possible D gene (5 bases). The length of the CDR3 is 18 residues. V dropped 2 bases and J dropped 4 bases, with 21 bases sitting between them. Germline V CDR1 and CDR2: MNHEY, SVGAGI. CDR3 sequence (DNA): TGTGCCAGCAGTTACCCCCCCAATTACAGGCCGAAAAAAAACATTCAGTACTTC. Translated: CASSYPPNYRPKKNIQYF.

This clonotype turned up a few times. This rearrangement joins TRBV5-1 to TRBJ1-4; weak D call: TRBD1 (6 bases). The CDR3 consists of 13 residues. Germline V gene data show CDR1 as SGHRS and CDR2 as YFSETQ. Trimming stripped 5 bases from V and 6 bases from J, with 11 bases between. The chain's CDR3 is CASSEGVDEKLFF. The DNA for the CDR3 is TGCGCCAGCAGTGAGGGGGTGGATGAAAAACTGTTTTTT.

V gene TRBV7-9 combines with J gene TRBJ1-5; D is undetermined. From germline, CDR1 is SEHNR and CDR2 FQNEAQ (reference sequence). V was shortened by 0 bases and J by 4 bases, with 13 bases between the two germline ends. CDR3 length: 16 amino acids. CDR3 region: CASSLANRGLNQPQHF. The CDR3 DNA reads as TGTGCCAGCAGCTTAGCGAACCGGGGTTTAAATCAGCCCCAGCATTTT.

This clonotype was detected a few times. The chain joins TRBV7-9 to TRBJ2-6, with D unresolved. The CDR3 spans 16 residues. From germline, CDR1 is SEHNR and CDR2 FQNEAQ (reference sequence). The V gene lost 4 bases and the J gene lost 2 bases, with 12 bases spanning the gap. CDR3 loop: CASSSPRGPGANVLTF. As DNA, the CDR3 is TGTGCCAGCAGCTCCCCCCGCGGCCCTGGGGCCAACGTCCTGACTTTC.

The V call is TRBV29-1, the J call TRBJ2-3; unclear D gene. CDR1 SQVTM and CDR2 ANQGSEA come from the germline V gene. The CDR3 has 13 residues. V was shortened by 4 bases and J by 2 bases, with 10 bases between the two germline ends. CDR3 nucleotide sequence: TGCAGCGTTGTCCCGATTGACACAGATACGCAGTATTTT. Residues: CSVVPIDTDTQYF.

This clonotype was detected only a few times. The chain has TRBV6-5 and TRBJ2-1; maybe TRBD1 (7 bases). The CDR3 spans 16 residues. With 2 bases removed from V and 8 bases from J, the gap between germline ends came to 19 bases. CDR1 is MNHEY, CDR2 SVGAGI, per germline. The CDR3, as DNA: TGTGCCAGCAGTTACCCCAGGACAGGTGGAGGGTATGAGCAGTTCTTC. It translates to CASSYPRTGGGYEQFF.

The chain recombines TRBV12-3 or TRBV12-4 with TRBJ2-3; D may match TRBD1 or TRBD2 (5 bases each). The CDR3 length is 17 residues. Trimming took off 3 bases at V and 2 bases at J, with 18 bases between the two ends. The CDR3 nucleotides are TGTGCCAGCAGTTTTCTCATCGGAAGGGACGACACAGATACGCAGTATTTT. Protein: CASSFLIGRDDTDTQYF.

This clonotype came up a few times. In DNA, the CDR3 is TGTGCCAGCAGCCAAGAACAACGGGGCGGGACTGAAGCTTTCTTT. Protein: CASSQEQRGGTEAFF. This chain connects TRBV4-2 to TRBJ1-1, with TRBD1 as a possible D gene (5 bases). The CDR3 has 15 residues. CDR1 and CDR2 from the germline V gene are LGHNA and YNFKEQ. V lost 0 bases to trimming and J lost 5 bases, with 13 bases between them.

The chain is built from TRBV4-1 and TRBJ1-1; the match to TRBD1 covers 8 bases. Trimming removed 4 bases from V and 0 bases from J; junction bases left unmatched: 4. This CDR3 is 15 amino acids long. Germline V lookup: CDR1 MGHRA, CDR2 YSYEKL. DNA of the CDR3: TGCGCCAGCAGCCGGGACAGGACTATGAACACTGAAGCTTTCTTT. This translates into CASSRDRTMNTEAFF.